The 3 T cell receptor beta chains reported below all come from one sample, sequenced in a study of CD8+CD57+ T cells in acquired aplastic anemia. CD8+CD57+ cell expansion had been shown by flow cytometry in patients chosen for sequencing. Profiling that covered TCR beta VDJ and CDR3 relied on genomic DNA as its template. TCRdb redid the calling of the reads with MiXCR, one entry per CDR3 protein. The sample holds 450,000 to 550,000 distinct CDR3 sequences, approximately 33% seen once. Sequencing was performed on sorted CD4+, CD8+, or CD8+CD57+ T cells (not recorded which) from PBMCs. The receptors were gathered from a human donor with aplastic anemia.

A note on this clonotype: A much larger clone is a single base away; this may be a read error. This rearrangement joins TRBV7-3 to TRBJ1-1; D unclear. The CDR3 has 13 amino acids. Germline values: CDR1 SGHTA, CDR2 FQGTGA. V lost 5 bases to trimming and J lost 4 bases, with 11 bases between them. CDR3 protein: CASSHPVSTEAFF. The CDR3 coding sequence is TGTGCCAGCAGCCACCCCGTGAGCACTGAAGCTTTCTTT.

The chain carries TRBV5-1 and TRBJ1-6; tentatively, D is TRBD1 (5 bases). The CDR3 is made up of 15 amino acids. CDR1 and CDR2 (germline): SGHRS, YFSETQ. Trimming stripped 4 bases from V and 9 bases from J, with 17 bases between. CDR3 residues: CASSPDPGFGSPLHF. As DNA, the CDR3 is TGCGCCAGCAGCCCGGACCCAGGGTTTGGTTCACCCCTCCACTTT.

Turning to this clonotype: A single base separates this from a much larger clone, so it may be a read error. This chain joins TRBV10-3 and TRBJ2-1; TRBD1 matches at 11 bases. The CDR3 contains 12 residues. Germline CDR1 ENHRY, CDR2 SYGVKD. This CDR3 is CAVRDRGNGQFF. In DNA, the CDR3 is TGTGCCGTTCGGGACAGGGGGAATGGGCAGTTCTTC.